Following are 10 T cell receptor beta chains from one sample sequenced in a study of blood T cell repertoires in COVID-19. TCRdb's table, derived via immunoSEQ multiplex PCR, lists solely in-frame clones and lacks some. The sample lists some 50,000 clones, about 85% occurring once. Specimen: peripheral blood. These receptors originate from a human donor in a cohort sampled during active COVID-19.

The chain recombines TRBV7-2 with TRBJ2-5, with TRBD2 matching 9 bases. V lost 0 bases to trimming and J lost 5 bases; unmatched junction nucleotides: 7. This CDR3 spans 16 amino acids. Germline loops: CDR1 SGHTA, CDR2 FQGNSA. The CDR3 DNA reads TGTGCCAGCAGCTTAGCTGGCGGGAGGGCGGGGGAGACCCAGTACTTC. Its translation is CASSLAGGRAGETQYF.

The J gene is TRBJ2-3, the V gene TRBV11-1, with D possibly TRBD2 on 5 matching bases. Trimming stripped 5 bases from V and 5 bases from J, with 14 bases between. The CDR3 runs to 14 residues. Germline loops: CDR1 SGHAT, CDR2 FQDESV (reference sequence). The CDR3, as DNA: TGTGCCAGCAGCCCGGTCTTCGGGGTAGATACGCAGTATTTT. This encodes CASSPVFGVDTQYF.

This chain joins TRBV5-1 and TRBJ1-6; 7 bases line up with TRBD1. V shed 6 bases, J shed 6 bases, and the junction held 12 bases outside the gene matches. The germline V gene has CDR1 SGHRS and CDR2 YFSETQ. This CDR3 comprises 16 residues. The CDR3 DNA sequence: TGCGCCAGCAAGTCAACGACAGGGCTGCGTAATTCACCCCTCCACTTT. Its translation is CASKSTTGLRNSPLHF.

V usage is TRBV7-2 and J usage is TRBJ2-7; D is ambiguous. V lost 6 bases and J 3 bases, leaving 6 bases between the germline ends. The germline V gene has CDR1 SGHTA and CDR2 FQGNSA. The CDR3 loop spans 11 amino acids. The CDR3 here is CASRLYYEQYF. Written as DNA, the CDR3 is TGTGCCAGCAGACTGTACTACGAGCAGTACTTC.

V gene TRBV15 combines with J gene TRBJ2-3; 13 bases are shared with TRBD2. The CDR3 is 16 residues long. V gave up 4 bases and J gave up 6 bases; unmatched junction bases: 7. Germline V gene lookup returns CDR1 LNHNV and CDR2 YYDKDF (reference sequence). The CDR3 DNA sequence: TGTGCCACCAGCAAACGGACTAGCGGGGGCGGGGATACGCAGTATTTT. Translation: CATSKRTSGGGDTQYF.

The chain carries TRBV5-4 and TRBJ2-3, with 11 bases aligning to TRBD2. V lost 1 base and J lost 4; bases outside the gene matches: 8. This CDR3 comprises 17 residues. The V gene's germline CDR1 is SGHNT and CDR2 YYREEE (reference sequence). CDR3 DNA sequence: TGTGCCAGCAGCTTGCGGCTAGCGGGAGGAGGAGCAGATACGCAGTATTTT. Translation: CASSLRLAGGGADTQYF.

This clone has just one count. CDR3 DNA sequence: TGTGCCAGCTCACCACCGGGGCAGTATGGCTACACCTTC. Its protein is CASSPPGQYGYTF. This chain links TRBV18 with TRBJ1-2; perhaps TRBD1 as D (5 bases). The CDR3 extends over 13 amino acids. Trimming cost V 0 bases and J 5 bases, with 7 bases left between them. CDR1 is KGHSH and CDR2 is LQKENI in the germline V gene.

The chain has TRBV5-1 and TRBJ2-7; a possible D gene is TRBD2 (5 bases). CDR1 is SGHRS, CDR2 YFSETQ, per germline. The CDR3 loop spans 15 amino acids. V was shortened by 2 bases and J by 3 bases, with 15 bases between the two germline ends. The CDR3 region has the DNA TGCGCCAGCAGCTTAGGAACAGACTACTACTACGAGCAGTACTTC. This codes for CASSLGTDYYYEQYF.

The CDR3 DNA reads as TGTGCCAGCAGCCCCCGAGACGTGGGACAGGGGGCGCGTGGCTACACCTTC. This codes for CASSPRDVGQGARGYTF. This chain joins TRBV7-6 and TRBJ1-2; 12 bases agree with TRBD1. This CDR3 has 17 residues. J was trimmed by 7 bases and V by 5 bases; bases with no gene match: 14. Looked up from germline, CDR1 is SGHVS and CDR2 is FNYEAQ.

The rearrangement joins TRBV5-1 to TRBJ2-3, with 9 nucleotides matching TRBD1. V lost 0 bases, J lost 3 bases, and 2 bases stayed unmatched. This CDR3 region has 15 residues. Germline V gene data show CDR1 as SGHRS and CDR2 as YFSETQ. CDR3 residues: CASSLAGTGTDTQYF. The CDR3 bases are TGCGCCAGCAGCTTGGCCGGGACAGGGACAGATACGCAGTATTTT.